The 17 T cell receptor beta chains in this list originate from one sample, sequenced in a study of technical replicates of blood from a handful of donors. Sequencing used immunoSEQ multiplex PCR; TCRdb keeps in-frame clones, though not all of them. The sample carries about 80,000 clones, approximately 97% recorded once. The sequenced material came from T cells isolated from PBMCs. Every receptor here comes from a human donor in good health.

The chain is built from TRBV7-6 and TRBJ1-2; 7 positions match TRBD1. J gave up 3 bases and V 5 bases, and 12 bases lay outside the gene matches. Germline values: CDR1 SGHVS, CDR2 FNYEAQ. This CDR3 has 16 residues. CDR3 DNA: TGTGCCAGCAGCCCGAAACTGACAGGGAATGACTATGGCTACACCTTC. The encoded protein is CASSPKLTGNDYGYTF. Together with reference TRBV7-6 and TRBJ1-2, the CDR3 gives the full variable domain: GAGVSQSPRYKVTKRGQDVALRCDPISGHVSLYWYRQALGQGPEFLTYFNYEAQQDKSGLPNDRFSAERPEGSISTLTIQRTEQRDSAMYRCASSPKLTGNDYGYTFGSGTRLTVV.

The chain combines TRBV2 with TRBJ2-2; TRBD2 agrees at 11 bases. Germline assignment: CDR1 SNHLY and CDR2 FYNNEI. J gave up 2 bases and V 4 bases, and 6 bases lay outside the gene matches. The CDR3 length is 17 residues. CDR3 bases: TGTGCCAGCAGTGTGAGTCTAGCGGGAGGAAACACCGGGGAGCTGTTTTTT. This sequence encodes CASSVSLAGGNTGELFF. The full variable domain, rest sourced from reference TRBV2 and TRBJ2-2, is EPEVTQTPSHQVTQMGQEVILRCVPISNHLYFYWYRQILGQKVEFLVSFYNNEISEKSEIFDDQFSVERPDGSNFTLKIRSTKLEDSAMYFCASSVSLAGGNTGELFFGEGSRLTVL.

This chain connects TRBV13 to TRBJ2-3; D gene uncertain. The CDR3 is 14 amino acids. Germline V CDR1 and CDR2: PRHDT, FYEKMQ (reference sequence). V shed 3 bases and J shed 2 bases, with 9 bases lying between them. DNA of the CDR3: TGTGCCAGCAGCTTGTTGACTCCCACAGATACGCAGTATTTT. It is translated as CASSLLTPTDTQYF.

The CDR3: CASSPRGGNSGNTIYF. As DNA, the CDR3 is TGTGCCAGCTCACCTCGAGGCGGGAACTCTGGAAACACCATATATTTT. The rearrangement uses TRBV18 and TRBJ1-3; no clear D. Germline CDR1 reads KGHSH; CDR2 reads LQKENI. This CDR3 has 16 amino acids. Between the trimmed V and J ends, which lost 3 bases and 0 bases, there was a span of 12 bases.

J is TRBJ2-5 and V is TRBV9, with TRBD2 matching 7 bases. Germline V gene data show CDR1 as SGDLS and CDR2 as YYNGEE. The V segment lost 0 bases and the J segment 1 base; nucleotides outside the gene matches: 0. This CDR3 has 14 amino acids. In DNA form, the CDR3 reads TGTGCCAGCAGCGTAGGACTAGCCCAAGAGACCCAGTACTTC. Amino acid sequence: CASSVGLAQETQYF.

CDR3 sequence reads: CASRASGQETQYF. The CDR3 DNA reads TGCGCCAGCCGGGCTAGCGGACAAGAGACCCAGTACTTC. This rearrangement joins TRBV10-2 to TRBJ2-5; TRBD2 agrees at 7 bases. Germline values: CDR1 WSHSY, CDR2 SAAADI. The ends lost 8 bases at V and 2 bases at J; junction bases unmatched: 5. The CDR3 runs to 13 residues.

The chain joins TRBV6-1 to TRBJ2-1, with D tentatively TRBD1 (5 bases). The CDR3 has 15 residues. The germline gives CDR1 MNHNS, CDR2 SASEGT. Trimming took off 5 bases at V and 0 bases at J, with 11 bases between the two ends. CDR3: CASSLGHSSYNEQFF. The CDR3 nucleotides read TGTGCCAGCAGTCTCGGACATAGCTCCTACAATGAGCAGTTCTTC.

V usage is TRBV6-1 and J usage is TRBJ2-3; D is possibly TRBD2 (6 bases). CDR1 and CDR2 from the germline V gene are MNHNS and SASEGT. This CDR3 spans 13 amino acids. V lost 8 bases and J lost 6, with 15 bases in between. This chain's CDR3 is CASGGWERDTQYF. In DNA form, the CDR3 reads TGTGCCAGCGGGGGGTGGGAGAGGGATACGCAGTATTTT.

The chain is built from TRBV28 and TRBJ2-7; 9 nucleotides match TRBD1. The ends lost 11 bases at V and 5 bases at J; junction bases unmatched: 16. The CDR3 consists of 15 residues. Germline V lookup: CDR1 MDHEN, CDR2 SYDVKM. The CDR3 region is CAGSTQGAGPNEQYF. The CDR3 DNA follows: TGTGCCGGATCGACACAGGGGGCCGGGCCCAACGAGCAGTACTTC.

This sequence joins TRBV7-9 and TRBJ2-1; 9 positions match TRBD1. Trimming at V came to 5 bases and at J to 4 bases, leaving 6 bases not matched to a gene. Per germline, CDR1 SEHNR and CDR2 FQNEAQ (reference sequence). CDR3 length equals 15 residues. The CDR3 DNA reads as TGTGCCAGCAGCCCAGGACAGGGGCAATACAATGAGCAGTTCTTC. This codes for CASSPGQGQYNEQFF.

The chain recombines TRBV12-5 with TRBJ1-2, with a weak D call TRBD1 (5 bases). V lost 1 base and J lost 2, with 14 bases in between. Germline CDR1 reads LGHNT; CDR2 reads FRNRAP. CDR3 length: 16 residues. The chain's CDR3 is CASGLDRGGTNYGYTF. The CDR3, as DNA: TGTGCTAGTGGTTTGGACCGGGGGGGGACCAACTATGGCTACACCTTC.

Notes on this clone: A read error may account for a junction end that differs from germline. The chain uses TRBV6-4 and TRBJ2-1, with 9 nucleotides matching TRBD1. Germline-derived CDR1 and CDR2 are MRHNA and SNTAGT. CDR3 length equals 15 residues. This chain's CDR3 is CASSDAGTGYTEQFF. As DNA, the CDR3 is TGTGCCAGCAGTGACGCGGGGACAGGGTACACTGAGCAGTTCTTC.

The genes are TRBV19 and TRBJ2-1; 9 bases line up with TRBD2. Germline trimming cut 2 bases from V and 4 bases from J; bases unmatched to any gene: 12. Germline-derived CDR1 and CDR2 are LNHDA and SQIVND (reference sequence). The CDR3 extends over 18 amino acids. As DNA, the CDR3 is TGTGCCAGTAGTATACGGTTGCGCGGACTAGCGAATTACAATGAGCAGTTCTTC. This gives the protein CASSIRLRGLANYNEQFF. The full variable domain, in which reference TRBV19 and TRBJ2-1 provide the parts outside the CDR3, is DGGITQSPKYLFRKEGQNVTLSCEQNLNHDAMYWYRQDPGQGLRLIYYSQIVNDFQKGDIAEGYSVSREKKESFPLTVTSAQKNPTAFYLCASSIRLRGLANYNEQFFGPGTRLTVL.

V is TRBV28 and J is TRBJ2-7, with TRBD2 as a possible D gene (6 bases). Germline values: CDR1 MDHEN, CDR2 SYDVKM. The CDR3 extends over 14 amino acids. Between the trimmed V and J ends, which lost 4 bases and 1 base, there was a span of 11 bases. The CDR3 loop reads CASSWGVISYEQYF. DNA for the CDR3: TGTGCCAGCAGTTGGGGGGTTATTTCCTACGAGCAGTACTTC.

The genes are TRBV27 and TRBJ2-1; no definite D call. Deletions cut 2 bases from V and 7 bases from J, with 9 bases between. The germline gives CDR1 MNHEY, CDR2 SMNVEV (reference sequence). The CDR3 is 13 residues long. This chain's CDR3 is CASSLNIPNEQFF. DNA for the CDR3: TGTGCCAGCAGTTTAAACATTCCAAATGAGCAGTTCTTC.

This clone was detected only once. The chain couples TRBV2 to TRBJ1-5; the D gene is possibly TRBD1 (6 bases). Germline V gene lookup returns CDR1 SNHLY and CDR2 FYNNEI. There are 17 residues in the CDR3. V was cut by 0 bases and J by 2 bases, with 14 bases left in between. The CDR3 sequence is CASSEAMGAAGNQPQHF. The CDR3 DNA follows: TGTGCCAGCAGTGAAGCGATGGGGGCAGCGGGCAATCAGCCCCAGCATTTT.

The rearrangement joins TRBV21-1 to TRBJ1-1; the tabulated D call, TRBD1, remains unverified against the DNA. TRBV21-1 is listed as a pseudogene. The CDR3 runs to 16 residues. CDR3 in amino acids: CASRGGVPRGQIEAFF. Here the CDR3 DNA reads TGTGCCAGCAGGGGGGGGGTACCCAGGGGGCAGATTGAAGCTTTCTTT.